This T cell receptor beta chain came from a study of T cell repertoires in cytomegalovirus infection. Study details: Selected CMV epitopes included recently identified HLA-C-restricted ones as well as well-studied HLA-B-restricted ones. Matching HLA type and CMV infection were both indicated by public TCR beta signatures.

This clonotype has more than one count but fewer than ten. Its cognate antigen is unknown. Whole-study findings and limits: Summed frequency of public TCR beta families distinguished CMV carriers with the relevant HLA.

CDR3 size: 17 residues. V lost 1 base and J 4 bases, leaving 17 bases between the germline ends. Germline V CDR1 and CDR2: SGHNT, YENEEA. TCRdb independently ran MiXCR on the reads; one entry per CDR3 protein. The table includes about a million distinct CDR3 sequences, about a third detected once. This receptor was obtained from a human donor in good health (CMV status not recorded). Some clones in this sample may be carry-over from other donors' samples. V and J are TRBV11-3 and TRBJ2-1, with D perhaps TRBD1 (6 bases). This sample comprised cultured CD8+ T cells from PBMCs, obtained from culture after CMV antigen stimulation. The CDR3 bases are TGTGCCAGCAGCTTAGTCCCCCCAATAGGGGGTTACAATGAGCAGTTCTTC. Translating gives CASSLVPPIGGYNEQFF.